This T cell receptor beta chain derives from a study of molecular identifiers for immune sequencing clone quantification. Study-wide results and caveats: Whereas clones above 20 RNA copies held under 1% of naive-cell molecules, they held over 97% of effector molecules.

TCRdb re-called the PCR reads with MiXCR, one entry per CDR3 protein. The table shows about 630,000 distinct CDR3 sequences, with about 25% occurring only once. On this clonotype: What it recognizes is unknown.

This CDR3 has 15 residues. The germline V gene encodes CDR1 SGDLS and CDR2 YYNGEE. V lost 3 bases, J lost 2 bases, and 6 bases stayed unmatched. The chain recombines TRBV9 with TRBJ2-3, with 7 bases identical to TRBD1. This clonotype was sampled from a human donor in good health. Some libraries in this study had Jurkat cell RNA spiked in. The specimen was naive CD8+ T cells from blood, with Jurkat cell RNA spiked in. Subset noted: FACS-sorted CD8+CD4-CCR7+CD45RA+ naive T cells. The CDR3 region has the DNA TGTGCCAGCAGCGCAGGGACAGTCAACACAGATACGCAGTATTTT. Protein: CASSAGTVNTDTQYF.